Listed below are T cell receptor beta chains from one sample, sequenced in a study of T cell responses to AZD1222 COVID-19 vaccine. TCRdb's copy holds only in-frame clones and misses some; the assay was immunoSEQ multiplex PCR. The table includes approximately 170,000 clones, around nine tenths detected once. Material: peripheral blood, obtained on day 0 of AZD1222 vaccination. These receptors all stem from an adult in good health. CDR3s include the opening cysteine and the closing phenylalanine or tryptophan. D genes are given only for firm matches. Rows give clone size only sometimes, using once, few, many, or a class for an expanded clone.

v_call,d_call,j_call,clone_size,cdr3_nt,cdr3_aa
TRBV7-3,TRBD2,TRBJ2-2,once,TGTGCCAGCAGCCCACGGACTAGCGCAACACCGACAGGGGAGCTGTTTTTT,CASSPRTSATPTGELFF
TRBV19,NA,TRBJ2-1,NA,TGTGCCAGTAGTCCTGTCGAGCGAGGGAGAAAGGAATACAATGAGCAGTTCTTC,CASSPVERGRKEYNEQFF
TRBV19,NA,TRBJ2-6,NA,TGTGCCAGCCCAGGTCGACTCAACTCTGGGGCCAACGTCCTGACTTTC,CASPGRLNSGANVLTF
TRBV5-6,NA,TRBJ1-6,NA,TGTGCCAGCAGTTTCCCGGGGCCGTATTCACCCCTCCACTTT,CASSFPGPYSPLHF
TRBV24-1,NA,TRBJ2-5,NA,TGTGCCACCAGTGCCCAAAACCTGGGTCAAGAGACCCAGTACTTC,CATSAQNLGQETQYF
TRBV19,NA,TRBJ1-5,NA,TGTGCCACCCACGACTCCGGCACCAATCAGCCCCAGCATTTT,CATHDSGTNQPQHF
TRBV27,TRBD1,TRBJ1-5,NA,TGTGCCAGCTCGGACAGGGGGCTTCTTCAGCCCCAGCATTTT,CASSDRGLLQPQHF
TRBV11-1,NA,TRBJ2-5,once,TGTGCCAGCAGCTCACGGGTCAGGAAATATCAAGAGACCCAGTACTTC,CASSSRVRKYQETQYF
TRBV10-3,NA,TRBJ1-1,few,TGTGCCATCAGTGAGCCCCCGGGGAGTAGGACTGAAGCTTTCTTT,CAISEPPGSRTEAFF
TRBV7-9,NA,TRBJ1-4,NA,TGTGCCAGCAGCTTACCCCGCCAGACAGGAATCGATGAAAAACTGTTTTTT,CASSLPRQTGIDEKLFF
TRBV4-1,TRBD2,TRBJ2-1,NA,TGCGCCAGCAGCCAAGCCCACCTTACTAGCGGGAGGGCCACCTACAATGAGCAGTTCTTC,CASSQAHLTSGRATYNEQFF
TRBV19,TRBD1,TRBJ1-5,few,TGTGCCAGTAGGAGAGAGACAGGGGCCAGCAATCAGCCCCAGCATTTT,CASRRETGASNQPQHF
TRBV5-4,NA,TRBJ2-3,once,TGTGCCAGCAGCTTGGGTGGGGTCCGCACAGATACGCAGTATTTT,CASSLGGVRTDTQYF
TRBV4-3,NA,TRBJ1-1,NA,TGCGCCAGCAGCCGCGGGACCCGCATTAAACCTTCATACACTGAAGCTTTCTTT,CASSRGTRIKPSYTEAFF
TRBV10-3,TRBD1,TRBJ2-5,NA,TGTGCCATCAGTGAAGCGGACAGGGGGCCAGAGACCCAGTACTTC,CAISEADRGPETQYF
TRBV4-2,NA,TRBJ2-7,once,TGTGCCAGCAGCCAAAGGGGCAACTCCTACGAGCAGTACTTC,CASSQRGNSYEQYF
TRBV6-6,NA,TRBJ1-4,few,TGTGCCAGCAGTTACAGGGAGAGGGAAAAACTGTTTTTT,CASSYREREKLFF
TRBV19,NA,TRBJ1-5,NA,TGTGCCAGTAGTAACCCTACAGAGTATAGCAATCAGCCCCAGCATTTT,CASSNPTEYSNQPQHF
TRBV7-2,TRBD1,TRBJ1-1,NA,TGTGCCAGCACCGCTTACGTGTTTACTGGACAGGTGAACACTGAAGCTTTCTTT,CASTAYVFTGQVNTEAFF
TRBV6-5,NA,TRBJ1-1,NA,TGTGCCAGCAGTTTCCTGGGAGATGAAGCTTTCTTT,CASSFLGDEAFF
TRBV27,NA,TRBJ1-5,NA,TGTGCCAGCAGTTTAAGTCGGGATAATCAGCCCCAGCATTTT,CASSLSRDNQPQHF
TRBV2,NA,TRBJ1-3,NA,TGTGCCAGCACGCGAGGGTCCGGAAACACCATATATTTT,CASTRGSGNTIYF
TRBV6-5,NA,TRBJ2-7,once,TGTGCCAGCAGAAGGGACTACGAGCAGTACTTC,CASRRDYEQYF
TRBV9,TRBD1,TRBJ1-4,NA,TGTGCCAGCAGCCCAAGACAGGGGGCGGGTGAAAAACTGTTTTTT,CASSPRQGAGEKLFF
TRBV5-6,TRBD1,TRBJ2-5,NA,TGTGCCAGCAGCCCACTACAGGGGGCAGAGACCCAGTACTTC,CASSPLQGAETQYF
TRBV12-5,NA,TRBJ2-3,once,TGTGCTAGTGCCCCCTCTGCGGGATCCCGCACAGATACGCAGTATTTT,CASAPSAGSRTDTQYF
TRBV2,TRBD1,TRBJ1-2,NA,TGTGCCAGCAGCCCCGACAGGGGGGACGGCTACACCTTC,CASSPDRGDGYTF
TRBV27,TRBD1,TRBJ1-5,NA,TGTGCCAGCAGTACACCAACAGGACAGGCATATAGCAATCAGCCCCAGCATTTT,CASSTPTGQAYSNQPQHF
TRBV5-4,NA,TRBJ2-1,NA,TGTGCCAGCAGCTTGAAAGGGATCTCGGGTGAGCAGTTCTTC,CASSLKGISGEQFF
TRBV6-2/TRBV6-3,NA,TRBJ2-5,NA,TGTGCCAGCAGTTCCGCCGGGGAGACCCAGTACTTC,CASSSAGETQYF
TRBV4-3,TRBD1,TRBJ2-7,NA,TGCGCCAGCAGCCCCGGGACAGGGAGTTCCTACGAGCAGTACTTC,CASSPGTGSSYEQYF
TRBV9,NA,TRBJ1-1,few,TGTGCCAGCAGCCCCACATCAGGGAACACTGAAGCTTTCTTT,CASSPTSGNTEAFF
TRBV28,NA,TRBJ1-1,NA,TGTGCCAGCAGGCGAAGGGTTAGCGTGGTAACTGAAGCTTTCTTT,CASRRRVSVVTEAFF
TRBV19,NA,TRBJ1-2,NA,TGTGCCAGTAGTATAGTTCCGGGGGCCTATGGCTACACCTTC,CASSIVPGAYGYTF
TRBV5-6,TRBD1,TRBJ1-2,once,TGTGCCAGCAGCGTGCGTCCCCCAGGGGGCTCGTATGGCTACACCTTC,CASSVRPPGGSYGYTF
TRBV6-6,NA,TRBJ2-2,once,TGTGCCAGCAGTACGACAGCGGACACCGGGGAGCTGTTTTTT,CASSTTADTGELFF
TRBV18,TRBD1,TRBJ2-1,NA,TGTGCCAGCTCACCAACGACAGGGGAATTCACCAATGAGCAGTTCTTC,CASSPTTGEFTNEQFF
TRBV7-3,TRBD1,TRBJ2-1,NA,TGTGCCAGCAGTAAGACAGGGGCCTACAATGAGCAGTTCTTC,CASSKTGAYNEQFF
TRBV4-1,TRBD1,TRBJ1-5,NA,TGCGCCAGCAGCCATAGTGACAGGGTCAATCAGCCCCAGCATTTT,CASSHSDRVNQPQHF
TRBV4-1,NA,TRBJ2-7,NA,TGCGCCAGCAGCCAGACCTGGAACCGGGACGTATCCTACGAGCAGTACTTC,CASSQTWNRDVSYEQYF
TRBV2,TRBD1,TRBJ1-6,NA,TGTGCCAGCCTCCGGACAGGAACGAGGTCACCCCTCCACTTT,CASLRTGTRSPLHF
TRBV6-5,NA,TRBJ2-2,NA,TGTGCCAGCAGCTTCAGTCCGGGGAACACCGGGGAGCTGTTTTTT,CASSFSPGNTGELFF
TRBV6-5,TRBD1,TRBJ1-5,NA,TGTGCCAGCCGTCAATACAGGGGTAATCAGCCCCAGCATTTT,CASRQYRGNQPQHF
TRBV18,NA,TRBJ1-1,NA,TGTGCCAGCTCACCCATACCCTCCCCAGACACTGAAGCTTTCTTT,CASSPIPSPDTEAFF
TRBV5-1,NA,TRBJ1-2,NA,TGCGCCAGCAGCTACACGGGACACGGTGGGGACTATGGCTACACCTTC,CASSYTGHGGDYGYTF
TRBV7-2,TRBD1,TRBJ1-4,NA,TGTGCCAGCAGCTCGAACAGGGGTCTAAATGAAAAACTGTTTTTT,CASSSNRGLNEKLFF
TRBV27,NA,TRBJ1-1,few,TGTGCCAGCTTGCTACGGGGAAAGTCTGTGAACACTGAAGCTTTCTTT,CASLLRGKSVNTEAFF
TRBV5-6,NA,TRBJ2-7,NA,TGTGCCAGCAGCCATGGGACGGACGAGCAGTACTTC,CASSHGTDEQYF
TRBV15,NA,TRBJ1-1,NA,TGTGCCACAGAGAACCCTCTTATGAACACTGAAGCTTTCTTT,CATENPLMNTEAFF
TRBV19,NA,TRBJ1-1,NA,TGTGCCAGTAGTATAATCGGCAGGGAAGGTGAAGCTTTCTTT,CASSIIGREGEAFF
TRBV7-2,TRBD2,TRBJ2-1,NA,TGTGCCAGCAGCTTAGCTTCGTTTCCGGGACTATACAATGAGCAGTTCTTC,CASSLASFPGLYNEQFF
TRBV9,NA,TRBJ2-7,NA,TGTGCCAGCAGCGGATCACCGGGACACTCCTACGAGCAGTACTTC,CASSGSPGHSYEQYF
TRBV5-1,TRBD2,TRBJ2-3,NA,TGCGCCAGCAGCTCGACTAGCGGGGGGGCCGGAGATACGCAGTATTTT,CASSSTSGGAGDTQYF
TRBV3-1/TRBV3-2,TRBD1,TRBJ1-3,NA,TGTGCCAGCAGCCTCCGGGACAGGGGGTTTGGAAACACCATATATTTT,CASSLRDRGFGNTIYF
TRBV7-2,TRBD2,TRBJ2-3,NA,TGTGCCAGCAGCTTGGGCGGGGGGGCCGGTAGATCTCCCACGAATACGCAGTATTTT,CASSLGGGAGRSPTNTQYF